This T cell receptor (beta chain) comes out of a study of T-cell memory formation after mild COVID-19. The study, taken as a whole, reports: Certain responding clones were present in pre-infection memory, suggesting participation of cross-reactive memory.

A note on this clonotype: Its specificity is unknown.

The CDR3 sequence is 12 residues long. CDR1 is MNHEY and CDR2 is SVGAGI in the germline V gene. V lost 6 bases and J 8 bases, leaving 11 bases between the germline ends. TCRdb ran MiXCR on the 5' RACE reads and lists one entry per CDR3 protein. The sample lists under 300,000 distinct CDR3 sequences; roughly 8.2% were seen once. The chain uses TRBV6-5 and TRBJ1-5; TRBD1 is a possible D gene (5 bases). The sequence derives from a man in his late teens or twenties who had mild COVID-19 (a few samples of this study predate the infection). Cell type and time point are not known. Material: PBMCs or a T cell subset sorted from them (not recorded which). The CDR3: CASSTGLEPQHF. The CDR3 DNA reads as TGTGCCAGCAGCACAGGTTTGGAGCCCCAGCATTTT.